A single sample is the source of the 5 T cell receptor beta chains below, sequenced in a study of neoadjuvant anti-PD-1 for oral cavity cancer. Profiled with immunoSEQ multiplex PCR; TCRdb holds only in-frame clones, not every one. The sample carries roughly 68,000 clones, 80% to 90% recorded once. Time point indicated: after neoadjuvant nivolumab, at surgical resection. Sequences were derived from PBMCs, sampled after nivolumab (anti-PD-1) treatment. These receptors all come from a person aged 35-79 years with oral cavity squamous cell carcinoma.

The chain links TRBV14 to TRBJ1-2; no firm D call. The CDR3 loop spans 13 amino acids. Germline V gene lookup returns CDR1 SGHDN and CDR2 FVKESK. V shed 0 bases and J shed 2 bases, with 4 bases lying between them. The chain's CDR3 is CASSQDRNYGYTF. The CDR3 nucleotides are TGTGCCAGCAGCCAAGACCGAAACTATGGCTACACCTTC.

CDR3 amino acids: CASSPEREDFSLSYEQYF. The CDR3, as DNA: TGTGCCAGCAGCCCGGAACGGGAGGACTTCTCGTTATCCTACGAGCAGTACTTC. V is TRBV7-8 and J is TRBJ2-7; 7 bases map to TRBD2. The V gene's germline CDR1 is SGHVS and CDR2 FQNEAQ. The junction had 17 bases not matched to a gene; V was cut back by 5 bases and J by 1 base. The CDR3 is made up of 18 amino acids.

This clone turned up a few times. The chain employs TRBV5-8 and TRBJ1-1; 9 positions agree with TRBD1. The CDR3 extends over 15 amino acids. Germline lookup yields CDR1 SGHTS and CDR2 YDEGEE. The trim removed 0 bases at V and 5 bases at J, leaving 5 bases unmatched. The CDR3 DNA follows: TGTGCCAGCAGCTTGGATGGACAGGGGATGACTGAAGCTTTCTTT. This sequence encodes CASSLDGQGMTEAFF.

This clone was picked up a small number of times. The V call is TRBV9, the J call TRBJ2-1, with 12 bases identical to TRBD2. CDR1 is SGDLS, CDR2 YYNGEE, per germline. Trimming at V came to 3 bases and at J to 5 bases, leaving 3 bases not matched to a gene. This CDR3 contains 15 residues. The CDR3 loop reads CASSATSGRHNEQFF. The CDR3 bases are TGTGCCAGCAGCGCAACTAGCGGGAGGCACAATGAGCAGTTCTTC.

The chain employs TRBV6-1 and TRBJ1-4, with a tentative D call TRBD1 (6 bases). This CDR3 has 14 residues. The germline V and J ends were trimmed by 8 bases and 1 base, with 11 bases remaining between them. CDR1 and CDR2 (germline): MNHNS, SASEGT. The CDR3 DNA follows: TGTGCCAGCCACAGGGTCGGAACTAATGAAAAACTGTTTTTT. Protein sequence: CASHRVGTNEKLFF.